This TCR beta chain was identified in a study of CD8+CD57+ T cells in acquired aplastic anemia. The wider study: An average of 3.2 ug of DNA was obtained from sorted CD4+ and CD8+ cells.

This clonotype has ten or more counts. Its antigen remains unidentified. Study results and caveats: Significance was not reached for CD8+ Simpson's diversity between patients and controls. About 30 CD8+ CDR3 sequences occurred in both the patients and the controls.

Before being chosen for sequencing, patients had shown CD8+CD57+ cell expansion by flow cytometry. Among the patients, none had received any therapy at the time of blood sampling. Trimming stripped 6 bases from V and 5 bases from J, with 15 bases between. Looked up from germline, CDR1 is WNHNN and CDR2 is SYGVQD (reference sequence). CDR3 size: 14 residues. Genomic DNA provided the template from which TCR beta VDJ and CDR3 profiles were obtained. TCRdb recomputed calls from the reads with MiXCR, one row per CDR3 protein. The table includes a few hundred thousand distinct CDR3 sequences, around a third detected once.

The chain combines TRBV10-1 with TRBJ2-3, with D unclear. This sequence was found in a human donor with aplastic anemia. Sequenced sample: sorted CD4+, CD8+, or CD8+CD57+ T cells (not recorded which) from PBMCs. The CDR3 region is CASSHSNLVDTQYF. The CDR3 bases are TGCGCCAGCAGCCACTCCAATTTGGTAGATACGCAGTATTTT.